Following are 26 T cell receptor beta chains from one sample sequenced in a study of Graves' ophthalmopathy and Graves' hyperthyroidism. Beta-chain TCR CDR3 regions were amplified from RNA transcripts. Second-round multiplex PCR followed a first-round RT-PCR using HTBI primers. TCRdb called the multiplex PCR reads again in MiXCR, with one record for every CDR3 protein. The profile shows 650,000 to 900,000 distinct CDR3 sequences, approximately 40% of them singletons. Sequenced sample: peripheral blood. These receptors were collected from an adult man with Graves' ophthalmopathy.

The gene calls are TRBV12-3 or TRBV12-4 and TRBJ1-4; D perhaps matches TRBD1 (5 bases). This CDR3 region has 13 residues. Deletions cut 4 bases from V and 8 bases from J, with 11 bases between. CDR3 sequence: CASSSSRDEKLFF. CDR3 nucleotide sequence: TGTGCCAGCAGTTCTTCAAGGGACGAAAAACTGTTTTTT.

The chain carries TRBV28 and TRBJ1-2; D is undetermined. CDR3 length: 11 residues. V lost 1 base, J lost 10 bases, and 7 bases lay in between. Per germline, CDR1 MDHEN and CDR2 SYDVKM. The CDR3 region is CASSLSYLYTF. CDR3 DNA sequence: TGTGCCAGCAGTTTATCCTACCTCTACACCTTC.

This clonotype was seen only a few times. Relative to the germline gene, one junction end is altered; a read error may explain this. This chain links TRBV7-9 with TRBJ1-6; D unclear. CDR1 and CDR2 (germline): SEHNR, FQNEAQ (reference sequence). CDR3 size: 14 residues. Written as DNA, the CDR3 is TGCGCCAGCAGCCAAGAGTCAGTTAATTCACCCCTCCACTTT. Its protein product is CASSQESVNSPLHF. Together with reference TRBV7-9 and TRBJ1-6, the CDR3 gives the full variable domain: DTGVSQNPRHKITKRGQNVTFRCDPISEHNRLYWYRQTLGQGPEFLTYFQNEAQLEKSRLLSDRFSAERPKGSFSTLEIQRTEQGDSAMYLCASSQESVNSPLHFGNGTRLTVT.

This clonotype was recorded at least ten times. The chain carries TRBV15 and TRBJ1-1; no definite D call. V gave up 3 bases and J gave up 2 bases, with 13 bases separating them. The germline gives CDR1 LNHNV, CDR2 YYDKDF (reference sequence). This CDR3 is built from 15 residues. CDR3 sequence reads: CATSSAAVANTEAFF. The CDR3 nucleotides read TGTGCCACCAGCAGCGCGGCAGTTGCAAACACTGAAGCTTTCTTT.

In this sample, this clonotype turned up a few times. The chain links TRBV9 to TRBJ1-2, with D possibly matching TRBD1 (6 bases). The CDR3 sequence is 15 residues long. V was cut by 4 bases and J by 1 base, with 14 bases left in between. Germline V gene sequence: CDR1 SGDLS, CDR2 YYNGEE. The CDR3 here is CASSHNLDSNYGYTF. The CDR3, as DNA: TGTGCCAGCAGCCACAATCTGGACAGTAACTATGGCTACACCTTC.

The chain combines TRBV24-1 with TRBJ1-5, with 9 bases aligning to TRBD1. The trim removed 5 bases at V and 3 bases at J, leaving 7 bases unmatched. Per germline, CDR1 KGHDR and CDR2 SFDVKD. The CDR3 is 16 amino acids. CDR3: CATSVPGQGNNQPQHF. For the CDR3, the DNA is TGTGCCACCAGTGTCCCGGGACAGGGTAACAATCAGCCCCAGCATTTT.

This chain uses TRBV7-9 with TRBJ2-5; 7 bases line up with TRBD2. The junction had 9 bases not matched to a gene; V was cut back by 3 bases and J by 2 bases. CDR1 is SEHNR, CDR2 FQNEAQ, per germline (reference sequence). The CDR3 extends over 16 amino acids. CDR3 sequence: CASSFFVGGGQETQYF. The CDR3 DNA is TGTGCCAGCAGCTTTTTCGTGGGGGGGGGACAAGAGACCCAGTACTTC.

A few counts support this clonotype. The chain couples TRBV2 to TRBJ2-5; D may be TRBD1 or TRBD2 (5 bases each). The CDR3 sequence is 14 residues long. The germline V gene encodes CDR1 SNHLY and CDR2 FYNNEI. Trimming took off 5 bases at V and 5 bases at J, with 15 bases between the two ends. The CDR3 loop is CASSLWGREETQYF. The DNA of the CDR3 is TGTGCCAGCAGTTTATGGGGCAGGGAGGAGACCCAGTACTTC.

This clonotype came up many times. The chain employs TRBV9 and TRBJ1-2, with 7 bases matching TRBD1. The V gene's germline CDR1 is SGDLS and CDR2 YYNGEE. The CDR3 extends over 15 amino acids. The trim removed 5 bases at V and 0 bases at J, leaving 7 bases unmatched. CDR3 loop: CASSRDRDANYGYTF. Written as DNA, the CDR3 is TGTGCCAGCAGTCGGGACAGAGACGCTAACTATGGCTACACCTTC.

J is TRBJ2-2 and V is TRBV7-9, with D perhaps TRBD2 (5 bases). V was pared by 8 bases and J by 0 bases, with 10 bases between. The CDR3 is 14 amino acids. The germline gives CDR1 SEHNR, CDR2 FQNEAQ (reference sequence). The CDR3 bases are TGTGCCAGCGGTAGCGTGCCGAACACCGGGGAGCTGTTTTTT. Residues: CASGSVPNTGELFF.

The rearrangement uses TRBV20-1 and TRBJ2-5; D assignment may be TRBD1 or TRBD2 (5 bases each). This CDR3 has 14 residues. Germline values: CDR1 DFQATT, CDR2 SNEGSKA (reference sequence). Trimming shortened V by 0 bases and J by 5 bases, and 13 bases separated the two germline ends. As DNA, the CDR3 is TGCAGTGCTAGAGAGGGGGACGCCACGGAGACCCAGTACTTC. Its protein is CSAREGDATETQYF.

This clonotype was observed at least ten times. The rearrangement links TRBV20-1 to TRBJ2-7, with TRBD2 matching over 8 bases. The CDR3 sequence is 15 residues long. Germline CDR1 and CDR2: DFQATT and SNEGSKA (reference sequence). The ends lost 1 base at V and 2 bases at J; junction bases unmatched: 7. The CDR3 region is CSARAGREDTYEQYF. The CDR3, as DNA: TGCAGTGCTAGAGCTGGGCGGGAGGACACCTACGAGCAGTACTTC.

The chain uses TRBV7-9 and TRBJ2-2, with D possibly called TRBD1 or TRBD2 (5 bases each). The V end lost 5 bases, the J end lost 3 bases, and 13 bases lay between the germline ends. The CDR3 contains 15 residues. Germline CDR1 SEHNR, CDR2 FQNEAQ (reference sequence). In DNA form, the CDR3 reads TGTGCCAGCAGCCCTGGGGCGAGGGACACCGGGGAGCTGTTTTTT. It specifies CASSPGARDTGELFF.

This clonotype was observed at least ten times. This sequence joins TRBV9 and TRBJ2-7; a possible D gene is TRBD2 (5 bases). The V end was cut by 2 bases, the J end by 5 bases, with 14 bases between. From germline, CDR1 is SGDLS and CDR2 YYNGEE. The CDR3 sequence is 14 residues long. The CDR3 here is CASSVTRTRDEQYF. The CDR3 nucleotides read TGTGCCAGCAGCGTTACCCGGACTCGGGACGAGCAGTACTTC.

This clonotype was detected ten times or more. The CDR3 protein is CASRWTGDSAYEQYF. The CDR3, as DNA: TGTGCCAGCAGATGGACAGGCGACTCTGCCTACGAGCAGTACTTC. The chain employs TRBV7-9 and TRBJ2-7, with 7 bases identical to TRBD1. The V and J ends lost 6 bases and 2 bases, in that order; junction bases with no gene match: 10. CDR1 and CDR2 (germline): SEHNR, FQNEAQ (reference sequence). The CDR3 is 15 residues long.

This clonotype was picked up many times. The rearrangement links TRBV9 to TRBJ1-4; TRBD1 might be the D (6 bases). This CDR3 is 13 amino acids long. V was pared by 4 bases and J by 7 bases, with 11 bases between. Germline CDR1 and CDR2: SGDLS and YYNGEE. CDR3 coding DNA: TGTGCCAGCAGCAGGAGAGGGGGTGAAAAACTGTTTTTT. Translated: CASSRRGGEKLFF.

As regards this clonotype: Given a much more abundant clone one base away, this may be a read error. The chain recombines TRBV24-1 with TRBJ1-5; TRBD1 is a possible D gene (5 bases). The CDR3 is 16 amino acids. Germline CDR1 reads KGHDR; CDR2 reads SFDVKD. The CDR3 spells CASSVSPGAKSRPQHF. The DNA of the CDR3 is TGTGCCAGCAGTGTCTCCCCCGGGGCCAAAAGTCGGCCCCAGCATTTT.

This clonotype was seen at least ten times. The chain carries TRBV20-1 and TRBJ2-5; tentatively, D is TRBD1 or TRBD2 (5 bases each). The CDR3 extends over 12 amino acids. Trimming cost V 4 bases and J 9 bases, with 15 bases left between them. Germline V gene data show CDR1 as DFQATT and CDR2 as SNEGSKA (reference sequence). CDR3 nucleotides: TGCAGTGCTACAACCGGGGACGGGGCCCAGTACTTC. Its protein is CSATTGDGAQYF.

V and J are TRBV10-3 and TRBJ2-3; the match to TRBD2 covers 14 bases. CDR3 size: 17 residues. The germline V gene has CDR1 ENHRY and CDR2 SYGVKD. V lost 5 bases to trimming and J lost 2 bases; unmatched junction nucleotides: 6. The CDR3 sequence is CAISKGLAGGNTDTQYF. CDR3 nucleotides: TGTGCCATCAGTAAAGGACTAGCGGGAGGAAACACAGATACGCAGTATTTT.

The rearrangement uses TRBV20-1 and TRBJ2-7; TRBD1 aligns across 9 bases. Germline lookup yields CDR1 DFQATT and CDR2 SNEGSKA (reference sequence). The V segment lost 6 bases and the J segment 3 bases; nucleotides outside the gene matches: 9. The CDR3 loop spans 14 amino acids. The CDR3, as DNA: TGCAGTGCGGACAGGACAGGGGATCGCTACGAGCAGTACTTC. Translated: CSADRTGDRYEQYF.

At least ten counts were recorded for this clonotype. CDR3: CATSDSTGDQETQYF. The CDR3 DNA reads TGTGCCACCAGTGATTCGACAGGTGACCAAGAGACCCAGTACTTC. The rearrangement joins TRBV24-1 to TRBJ2-5; maybe TRBD1 (6 bases). The CDR3 spans 15 residues. Germline assignment: CDR1 KGHDR and CDR2 SFDVKD. The V end was cut by 2 bases, the J end by 0 bases, with 9 bases between.

CDR3 amino acids: CASSPGRLAATQETQYF. The DNA of the CDR3 is TGTGCCAGCAGCCCAGGGCGGCTAGCGGCCACACAAGAGACCCAGTACTTC. The rearrangement links TRBV7-3 to TRBJ2-5; 7 bases are shared with TRBD2. Trimming took 5 bases from V and 2 from J; bases not matched to a gene: 14. CDR1 and CDR2 (germline): SGHTA, FQGTGA. The CDR3 is made up of 17 amino acids.

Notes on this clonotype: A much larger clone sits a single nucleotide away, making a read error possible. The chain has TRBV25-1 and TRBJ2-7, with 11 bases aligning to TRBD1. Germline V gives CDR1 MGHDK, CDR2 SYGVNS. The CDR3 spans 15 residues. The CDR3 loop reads CGSSARGDRGNEQYF. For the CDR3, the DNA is TGTGGCAGCAGTGCCCGAGGGGACAGGGGGAACGAGCAGTACTTC.

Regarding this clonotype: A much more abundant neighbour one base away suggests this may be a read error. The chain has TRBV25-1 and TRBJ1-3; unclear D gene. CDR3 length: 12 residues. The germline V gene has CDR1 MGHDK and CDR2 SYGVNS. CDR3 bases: TGTGCCAGCACCCGCTCTGGAAGCACCATATATTTT. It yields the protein CASTRSGSTIYF.

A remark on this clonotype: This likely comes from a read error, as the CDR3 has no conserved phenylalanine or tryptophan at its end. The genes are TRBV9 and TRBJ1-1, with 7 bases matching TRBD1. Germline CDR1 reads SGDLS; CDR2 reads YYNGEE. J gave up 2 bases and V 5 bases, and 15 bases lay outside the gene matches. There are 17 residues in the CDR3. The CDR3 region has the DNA TGTGCCAGCAGTGAGGTCTATCCGAACAGGGGCAACACTGAAGCTTTCATT. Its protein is CASSEVYPNRGNTEAFI.

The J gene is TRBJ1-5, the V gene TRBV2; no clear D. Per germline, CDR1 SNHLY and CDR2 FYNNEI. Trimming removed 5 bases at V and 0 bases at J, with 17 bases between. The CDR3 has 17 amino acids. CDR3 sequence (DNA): TGTGCCAGCAGTTACGCAGATAAGCCCTATAGCAATCAGCCCCAGCATTTT. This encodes CASSYADKPYSNQPQHF.